The rows below give T cell receptor beta chains drawn from one sample of a study of beta chain features in type 1 diabetes. Data came from immunoSEQ multiplex PCR; TCRdb stores just in-frame clones and leaves some out. Among 680,000 or so clones, around 15% were seen once, and the ten largest hold about 0.02%. The sequencing input was naive CD4+ T cells from blood. These receptors were collected from a man aged 18-30 years with type 1 diabetes. The CDR3 runs from the conserved cysteine through the conserved F or W. D genes are given only for firm matches. Part of the rows lack a size; the others show once, few, many or a class for expanded clones.

V	size	J	D	DNA	CDR3
TRBV7-2	NA	TRBJ2-7	TRBD1	TGTGCCAGCAGCTTAGCGGGACAGGGGATGCCCTACGAGCAGTACTTC	CASSLAGQGMPYEQYF
TRBV11-3	few	TRBJ2-3	NA	TGTGCCAGCAGCCCAACACCCACAGATACGCAGTATTTT	CASSPTPTDTQYF
TRBV19	NA	TRBJ1-2	TRBD1	TGTGCCAGTAGTATTCCGGCAGGGGGCCACTATGGCTACACCTTC	CASSIPAGGHYGYTF
TRBV23-1	few	TRBJ2-5	NA	TGCGCCAGCAGCCCAAATCAGGAGGCGGCCCGGGGGACCCAGTACTTC	CASSPNQEAARGTQYF
TRBV2	NA	TRBJ1-1	NA	TGTGCCAGCGTCGACAGAGGGGGTATCACTGAAGCTTTCTTT	CASVDRGGITEAFF
TRBV5-6	NA	TRBJ1-2	NA	TGTGCCAGCAGTCTTGACAGTACAGGGGGCTACACCTTC	CASSLDSTGGYTF
TRBV5-1	NA	TRBJ1-1	NA	TGCGCCAGTGCTTATATCACCGAGTCTGAAGCTTTCTTT	CASAYITESEAFF
TRBV15	few	TRBJ2-7	NA	TGTGCCACCAGCAGAGCCGGGGGGCCCTACGAGCAGTACTTC	CATSRAGGPYEQYF
TRBV5-1	NA	TRBJ2-5	NA	TGCGCCAGCAGCTTGGTTGGGGTCAGCGAGACCCAGTACTTC	CASSLVGVSETQYF
TRBV18	NA	TRBJ1-2	NA	TGTGCCAGCTCACCAGACATTCTTATGCGTGGCTACACCTTC	CASSPDILMRGYTF
TRBV2	NA	TRBJ2-3	NA	TGTGCCGACAGGGTGCGGGGAGATACGCAGTATTTT	CADRVRGDTQYF
TRBV7-9	NA	TRBJ1-2	NA	TGTGCCAGCAGCGATCCGACAGTTGAAGGCTACACCTTC	CASSDPTVEGYTF
TRBV2	few	TRBJ1-2	TRBD1	TGTGCCAGCAGTGAGACAGGGCATGGCTACACCTTC	CASSETGHGYTF
TRBV10-3	few	TRBJ2-7	NA	TGTGCCATCAGTGATGCTTACGAGCAGTACTTC	CAISDAYEQYF
TRBV19	few	TRBJ1-1	NA	TGTGCCAGTAGTATACCCTGGGGCGGTGTTTCCACTGAAGCTTTCTTT	CASSIPWGGVSTEAFF
TRBV6-1	NA	TRBJ1-1	TRBD1	TGTGCCAGCAGTCCTCGGACAGGGGAAGGAGCTTTCTTT	CASSPRTGEGAFF
TRBV15	few	TRBJ2-3	NA	TGTGCCACCAGCAGAGGGGGACCCCACACAGATACGCAGTATTTT	CATSRGGPHTDTQYF
TRBV11-3	few	TRBJ2-1	TRBD1	TGTGCCAGCAGCTTCGAGGACAGGGTCCATGAGCAGTTCTTC	CASSFEDRVHEQFF
TRBV5-4	few	TRBJ2-7	TRBD1	TGTGCCAGCAGCTTGACAGGGGGCGCTTTATACGAGCAGTACTTC	CASSLTGGALYEQYF
TRBV7-6	few	TRBJ2-7	NA	TGTGCCAGCAGCCACGAAGGACAGAGCTACGAGCAGTACTTC	CASSHEGQSYEQYF
TRBV5-4	NA	TRBJ2-2	NA	TGTGCCAGCAGCCCATCGGCGGGACTGAGGAACACCGGGGAGCTGTTTTTT	CASSPSAGLRNTGELFF
TRBV10-3	few	TRBJ1-1	TRBD1	TGTGCCATCACCGGACAGGGCGGCACTGAAGCTTTCTTT	CAITGQGGTEAFF
TRBV7-3	NA	TRBJ1-1	NA	TGTGCCAGCAGCTTAAACCGGGATATGAACACTGAAGCTTTCTTT	CASSLNRDMNTEAFF
TRBV4-1	few	TRBJ1-4	NA	TGCGCCAGCAGCCAAGATTTTATTCTTTCTAATGAAAAACTGTTTTTT	CASSQDFILSNEKLFF